Below, one T cell receptor (beta chain) is given with its context. Its specific antigen is unknown. Qualities for individual bases were not recorded, and no much larger clone is one base off. Here V drops 5 bases and J drops 7 bases, and the junction holds 7 bases not matched to any gene. CDR1 and CDR2 are drawn from the germline V gene: MDHEN, SYDVKM. The CDR3, from cysteine to phenylalanine, totals 15 residues. Of the read, only the CDR3 DNA is kept; its 45 bases are in frame from base 1. The sample comes from a study of cytomegalovirus exposure and HLA in healthy donors (dated by TCRdb to the late 2010s). Study-wide context: An earlier analysis of roughly 630 of the donors reported approximately 300 Gb of sequence data and roughly 110 million unique TCR beta sequences from about 179 million T cells. About 320 gigabases of sequencing data and tens of millions of unique TCR sequences were included in an early release covering several hundred HLA-typed donors. Of the roughly 400 genotyped donors, approximately 83% fell in the genetic ancestry cluster associated with self-reported Caucasian donors. The study was designed to test whether signatures of past pathogen exposure could be identified by cataloging public T cell receptors. The study used immunosequencing to profile the T cell repertoires of 666 subjects and linked those repertoires to cytomegalovirus serostatus. A separate validation cohort of roughly 120 different subjects was used in addition to the approximately 670-subject first cohort. The study combined high-throughput TCR immunosequencing, statistical association of individual TCRs with disease status, and machine learning to predict cytomegalovirus infection status. To study patterns of TCR occurrence, a later analysis re-analyzed previously published TCR beta repertoires from several hundred donors and added high-resolution HLA genotyping. In the later analysis, no new phenotypic data were used to find candidate immune exposures; instead, reliance was placed on TCR beta sequences and their occurrence across donors. An earlier analysis of 500 to 750 of the donors applied high-throughput TCR beta sequencing to assess whether each TCR beta V gene segment acted as functional or pseudogenic. Donor age, sex, ethnicity and CMV serostatus were compiled together with the repertoire data. Genome-wide SNP genotypes for about 60% of the roughly 700 donors were used in a later genetic analysis, which treated that subset as a discovery cohort. All discovery cohort repertoires had been generated on a single sequencing platform. HLA typing covered class I and class II loci at four-digit resolution. Typing coverage varied by locus: 629-630 donors for A, B, C, DRB1 and DQB1; approximately 560 for DQA1; approximately 610 for DPA1; around 490 for DPB1. Because of strong linkage in the cohort, roughly five DR-DQ haplotypes were treated as single units for association and clustering. Among 350 to 400 genotyped donors of the cohort, an average of about 240,000 unique TCR beta nucleotide sequences were sequenced per donor, roughly 18% of them non-productive. General study outcomes and caveats: Presence/absence analyses assumed roughly uniform sequencing depth across donors, an assumption that may not hold. Strong co-occurrence of HLA alleles, especially DR and DQ, made assigning TCR associations to individual alleles difficult. Correlated functional status among segregating V segments might be attributable to linkage disequilibrium, but an unknown experimental factor could not be ruled out. A later analysis reported that several top co-occurrence clusters appeared linked to parvovirus B19, influenza, CMV and Epstein-Barr virus. In a later analysis, the rate of TCR association differed among HLA loci, with DRB1 alleles having the most associated TCRs and HLA-C alleles having the fewest. In an earlier analysis of roughly 560 of the donors, most TCR beta V segments were observed in productive rearrangements about 87% or about 30% of the time, broadly matching IMGT annotations. A few of the identified cytomegalovirus-associated TCR beta chains were confirmed in vitro to be specific for cytomegalovirus antigens. An association between a missense DCLRE1C variant and V-gene and J-gene trimming of TCR beta chains was found in a later genetic analysis and replicated in an independent cohort. A cluster of highly shared sequence variants was judged likely to be a technical artifact of the sequencing pipeline. The 87-base-pair reads could not distinguish some IMGT-functional V segments, including TRBV6-2 and TRBV6-3, so those segments were excluded. Most TCR sequences were seen in very few donors, while some public TCRs were found in many individuals. A further reported finding was that TCR beta sequences accurately predicted the HLA-A and HLA-B alleles for most subjects in the first cohort. The classifier was reported to diagnose cytomegalovirus status with high specificity and sensitivity in both the original and validation cohorts. In the study, around 160 TCR beta chains were listed as associated with cytomegalovirus. The authors suggested that the approach could potentially be generalized to other disease states and immunological phenotypes. The only immune exposure information available for the cohort was CMV serostatus. Only TCR beta chains were sequenced in this cohort, and the absence of alpha or paired-chain data limited detectable features. Because HLA typing was unavailable for some donors at each locus, only the typed subset was used in association tests. A later analysis found that most CMV-associated TCR beta chains appeared HLA-restricted, with HLA associations seemingly driven largely by CMV exposure. Compared with equally common non-associated chains, HLA-associated TCR beta chains in a later analysis were more clonally expanded and had lower generation probabilities. Because counts were too low, seventeen rarely observed V segments, including chromosome 9 orphons, were left out of the earlier analysis of about 620 of the donors. Specific HLA alleles were associated with over 15,000 TCR beta sequences at a false discovery rate of 0.05 in a later analysis. According to a later genetic analysis, donors in an Asian-associated ancestry cluster had fewer N-insertions in productive TCRs than the approximately 630-donor mean.

The library came from the immunoSEQ multiplex PCR assay. A mixture of 60 forward primers for TCR Vbeta segments and 13 reverse primers for TCR Jbeta segments was used in the multiplex PCR. A multiplex PCR assay on genomic DNA amplified the CDR3 region of rearranged TCR beta genes. The Illumina HiSeq System was used to sequence the amplified TCR beta libraries as 87-base-pair reads. The original methods were these. A later analysis counted about 76 million unique TCR beta chains across the 650 to 800 repertoires, and some 11 million of these chains were shared by at least two donors. To remove PCR and sequencing errors, raw reads were error-corrected and collapsed into unique sequences using a nearest-neighbor algorithm that merged closely related sequences. Alignment of CDR3 sequences to IMGT reference sequences was used to assign V, D and J gene segments. For a sequence to be retained, a match of at least six nucleotides was required to both a V gene segment and a J gene segment. A rearrangement counted as productive if the CDR3 had no stop codons and remained in frame with V and J, and every other rearrangement counted as non-productive. CDR3 was defined by IMGT convention, running from the second conserved V-encoded cysteine to the conserved J-encoded phenylalanine. The earlier analysis of more than 450 of the donors excluded sequences that lacked an unambiguous match to a single V gene segment. An earlier analysis of 587 of the donors called V segments functional above 56.7% productive rearrangements and segregating when the between-donor standard deviation exceeded 5%. A statistical classification framework was built to diagnose cytomegalovirus status from the catalog of TCR beta chain sequences. In a later analysis, V and J genes were assigned by comparing TCR nucleotide sequences against IMGT/GENE-DB human TR gene sequences. In a later analysis, CDR3 sequences and most-parsimonious VDJ recombination scenarios were assigned using the TCRdist pipeline. A later analysis defined each TCR beta chain by its CDR3 amino acid sequence plus V-gene family, and excluded reads lacking a unique V-gene family. In a later analysis, approximately 640 highly shared, low-generation-probability nucleotide sequences were removed to address suspected cross-contamination and a sequencing artifact. In a later analysis, a clonal expansion index for each public chain was calculated from normalized within-repertoire ranks of inferred template counts. A later analysis computed generation probabilities with a VDJ recombination model fitted to out-of-frame rearrangements, and checked the results against IGoR. Hypergeometric tests were used in a later analysis to score TCR-TCR, TCR-HLA and TCR-CMV co-occurrence, with a repertoire-size bias correction applied to the TCR pairs. A later analysis estimated false discovery rates by permuting HLA or CMV assignments 20 times. In a later analysis, co-occurring TCRs were grouped using DBSCAN, with TCRdist sequence similarity added in when clustering inside HLA-allele-positive subsets. Repertoires with fewer than 30,000 or more than 120,000 public chains were left out of co-occurrence clustering, as were about 5 repertoires with anomalous nucleotide sharing. Held by TCRdb, this immuneACCESS table contains in-frame sequences only and omits some clones. Under half of the omission traces to an unresolved V gene where checked; the cause of the rest is unknown. Clonal size and the V and J genes are those of that table, whereas D and trimming came from the DNA. The sample records roughly 120,000 clones, about four fifths of which are singletons. Jointly, the top ten make up about 3.9% of the sample.

The cohort consisted of 650 to 700 healthy bone marrow donors. At the time of sampling, all cohort members were nominally healthy, though unrecorded immune exposures were likely present. The donor tested CMV seronegative, placing the donor among the 352 seronegative members of the cohort. Each donor provided a peripheral blood sample, and peripheral blood mononuclear cells were used for TCR beta sequencing. The Qiagen DNeasy Blood Extraction Kit was used to extract genomic DNA from the blood cell samples. This TCR came from a woman in her 30s in good health and CMV-seronegative. Material: PBMCs. In this chain, TRBV28 is recombined with TRBJ1-5, with TRBD1 matching 11 junction bases. The nucleotides are TGTGCCAGCAGTGTAGGGGGACAGGGGGAGCAGCCCCAGCATTTT. Its protein is CASSVGGQGEQPQHF.